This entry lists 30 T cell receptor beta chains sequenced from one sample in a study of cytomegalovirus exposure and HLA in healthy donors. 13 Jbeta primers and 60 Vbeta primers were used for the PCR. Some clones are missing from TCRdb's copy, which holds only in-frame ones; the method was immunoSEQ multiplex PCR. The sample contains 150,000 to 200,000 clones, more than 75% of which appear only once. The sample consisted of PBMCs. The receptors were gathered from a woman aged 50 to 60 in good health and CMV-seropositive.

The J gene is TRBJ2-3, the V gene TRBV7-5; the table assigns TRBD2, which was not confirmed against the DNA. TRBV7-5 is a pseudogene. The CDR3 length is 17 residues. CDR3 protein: CVRSSVRTSGDTDTQYF. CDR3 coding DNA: TGTGTCAGAAGCTCGGTTAGGACTAGCGGGGACACAGATACGCAGTATTTT.

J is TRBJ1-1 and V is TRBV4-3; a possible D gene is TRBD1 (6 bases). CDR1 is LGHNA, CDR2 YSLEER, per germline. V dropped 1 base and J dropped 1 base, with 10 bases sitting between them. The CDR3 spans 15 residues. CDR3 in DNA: TGCGCCAGCAGCCAAGCGACAGGTCCGAACACTGAAGCTTTCTTT. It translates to CASSQATGPNTEAFF.

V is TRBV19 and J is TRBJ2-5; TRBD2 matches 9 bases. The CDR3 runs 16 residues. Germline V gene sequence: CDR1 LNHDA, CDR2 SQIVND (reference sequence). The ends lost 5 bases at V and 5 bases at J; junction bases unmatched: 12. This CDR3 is CASSPLGAGGPETQYF. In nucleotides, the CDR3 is TGTGCCAGTAGTCCCCTCGGGGCGGGGGGGCCCGAGACCCAGTACTTC.

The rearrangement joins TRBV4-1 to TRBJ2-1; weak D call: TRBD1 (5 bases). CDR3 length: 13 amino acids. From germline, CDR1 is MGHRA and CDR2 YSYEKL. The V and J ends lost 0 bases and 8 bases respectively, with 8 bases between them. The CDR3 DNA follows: TGCGCCAGCAGCCAAGATAAGGGGTATGAGCAGTTCTTC. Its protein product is CASSQDKGYEQFF.

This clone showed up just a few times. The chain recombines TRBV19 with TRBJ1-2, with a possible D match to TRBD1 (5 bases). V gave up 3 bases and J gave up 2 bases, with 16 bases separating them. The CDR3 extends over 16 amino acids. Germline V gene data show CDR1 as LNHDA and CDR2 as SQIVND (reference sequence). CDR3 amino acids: CASSIGPETANYGYTF. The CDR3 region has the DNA TGTGCCAGTAGTATTGGGCCCGAGACAGCAAACTATGGCTACACCTTC.

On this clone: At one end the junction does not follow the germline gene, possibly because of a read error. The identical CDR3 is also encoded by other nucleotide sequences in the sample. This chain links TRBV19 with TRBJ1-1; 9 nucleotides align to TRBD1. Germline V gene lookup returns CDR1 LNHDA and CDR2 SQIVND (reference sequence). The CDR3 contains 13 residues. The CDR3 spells CATMGQGNTEAFF. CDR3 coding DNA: TGCGCCACAATGGGACAGGGGAACACTGAAGCTTTCTTT.

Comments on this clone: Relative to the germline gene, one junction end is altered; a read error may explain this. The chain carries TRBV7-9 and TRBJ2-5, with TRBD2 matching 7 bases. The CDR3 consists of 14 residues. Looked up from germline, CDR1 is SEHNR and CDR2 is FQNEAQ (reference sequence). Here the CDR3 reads CSSSLVGGKETQYF. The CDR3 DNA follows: TGTTCCAGCAGCTTAGTGGGGGGGAAAGAGACCCAGTACTTC.

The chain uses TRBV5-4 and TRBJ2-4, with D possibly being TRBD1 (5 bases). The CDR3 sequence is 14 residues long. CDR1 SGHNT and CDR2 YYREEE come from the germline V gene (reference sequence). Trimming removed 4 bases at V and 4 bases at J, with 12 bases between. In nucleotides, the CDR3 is TGTGCCAGCAGCACTGGACAAAGGAAAAACATTCAGTACTTC. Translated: CASSTGQRKNIQYF. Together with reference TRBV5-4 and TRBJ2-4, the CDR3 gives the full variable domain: ETGVTQSPTHLIKTRGQQVTLRCSSQSGHNTVSWYQQALGQGPQFIFQYYREEENGRGNFPPRFSGLQFPNYSSELNVNALELDDSALYLCASSTGQRKNIQYFGAGTRLSVL.

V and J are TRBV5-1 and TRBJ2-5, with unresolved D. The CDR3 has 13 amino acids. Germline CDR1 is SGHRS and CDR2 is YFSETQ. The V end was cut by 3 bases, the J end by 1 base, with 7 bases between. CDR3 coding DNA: TGCGCCAGCAGCTATGTCGGCCAAGAGACCCAGTACTTC. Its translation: CASSYVGQETQYF.

The CDR3 loop is CAWSDPAAARGYTF. The CDR3 DNA reads TGTGCCTGGAGCGACCCCGCGGCAGCTCGGGGCTACACCTTC. The chain couples TRBV30 to TRBJ1-2; D remains unclear. Germline loops: CDR1 GTSNPN, CDR2 SVGIG (reference sequence). CDR3 size: 14 residues. The V end was cut by 3 bases, the J end by 8 bases, with 19 bases between.

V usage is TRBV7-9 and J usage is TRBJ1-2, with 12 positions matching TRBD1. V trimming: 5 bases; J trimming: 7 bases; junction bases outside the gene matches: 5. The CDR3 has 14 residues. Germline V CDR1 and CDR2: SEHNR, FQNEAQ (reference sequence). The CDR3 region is CASSSGTGGLGYTF. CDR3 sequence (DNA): TGTGCCAGCAGCAGCGGGACAGGGGGCCTTGGCTACACCTTC.

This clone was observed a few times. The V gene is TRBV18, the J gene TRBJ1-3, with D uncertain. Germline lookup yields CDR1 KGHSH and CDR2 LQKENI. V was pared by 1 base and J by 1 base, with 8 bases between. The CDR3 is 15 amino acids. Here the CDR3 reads CASSPRAESGNTIYF. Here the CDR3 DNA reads TGTGCCAGCTCACCACGGGCCGAATCTGGAAACACCATATATTTT.

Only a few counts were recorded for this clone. CDR3 in amino acids: CASSYGGSQPQHF. CDR3 coding DNA: TGTGCCAGCAGCTACGGGGGGAGTCAGCCCCAGCATTTT. The chain carries TRBV11-2 and TRBJ1-5, with D tentatively TRBD1 (5 bases). V was pared by 4 bases and J by 6 bases, with 10 bases between. This CDR3 is built from 13 residues. Germline assignment: CDR1 SGHAT and CDR2 FQNNGV.

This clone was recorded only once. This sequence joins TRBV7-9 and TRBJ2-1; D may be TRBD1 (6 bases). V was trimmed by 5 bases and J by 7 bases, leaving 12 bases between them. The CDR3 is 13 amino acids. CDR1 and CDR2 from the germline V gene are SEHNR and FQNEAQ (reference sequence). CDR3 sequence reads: CASSIQGSNEQFF. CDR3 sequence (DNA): TGTGCCAGCAGCATACAGGGTTCGAATGAGCAGTTCTTC. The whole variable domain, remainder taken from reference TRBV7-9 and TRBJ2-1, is DTGVSQNPRHKITKRGQNVTFRCDPISEHNRLYWYRQTLGQGPEFLTYFQNEAQLEKSRLLSDRFSAERPKGSFSTLEIQRTEQGDSAMYLCASSIQGSNEQFFGPGTRLTVL.

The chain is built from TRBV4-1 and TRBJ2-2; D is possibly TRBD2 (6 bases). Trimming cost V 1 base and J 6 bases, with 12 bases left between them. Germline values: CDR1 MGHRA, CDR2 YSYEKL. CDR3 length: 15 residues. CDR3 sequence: CASSQGGVQSGELFF. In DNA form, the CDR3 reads TGCGCCAGCAGCCAAGGCGGGGTCCAGTCCGGGGAGCTGTTTTTT.

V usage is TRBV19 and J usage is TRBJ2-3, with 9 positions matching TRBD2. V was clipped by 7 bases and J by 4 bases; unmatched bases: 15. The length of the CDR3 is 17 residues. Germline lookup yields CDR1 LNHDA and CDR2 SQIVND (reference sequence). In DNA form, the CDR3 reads TGTGCCAGTACTCTAGGAACGGGTAGCGGGGGAGCAGATACGCAGTATTTT. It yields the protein CASTLGTGSGGADTQYF.

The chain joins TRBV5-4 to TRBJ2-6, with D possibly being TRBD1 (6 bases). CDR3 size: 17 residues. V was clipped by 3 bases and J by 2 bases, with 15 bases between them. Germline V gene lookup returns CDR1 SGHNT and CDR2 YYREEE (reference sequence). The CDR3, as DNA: TGTGCCAGCAGCTCCTACAGGGCCTCCCCTGGGGCCAACGTCCTGACTTTC. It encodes CASSSYRASPGANVLTF.

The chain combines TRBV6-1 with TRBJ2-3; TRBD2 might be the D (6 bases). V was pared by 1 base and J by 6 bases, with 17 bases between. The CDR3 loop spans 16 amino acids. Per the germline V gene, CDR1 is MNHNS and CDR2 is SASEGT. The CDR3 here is CASSEGGAFREDTQYF. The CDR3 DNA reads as TGTGCCAGCAGTGAAGGAGGAGCCTTCCGGGAGGATACGCAGTATTTT.

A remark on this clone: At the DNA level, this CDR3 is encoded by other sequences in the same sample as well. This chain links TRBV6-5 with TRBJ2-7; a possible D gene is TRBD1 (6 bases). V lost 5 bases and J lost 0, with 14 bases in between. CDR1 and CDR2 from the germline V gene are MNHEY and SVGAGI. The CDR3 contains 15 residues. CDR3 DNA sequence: TGTGCCAGCAGTGGACCCGACAGGAGCTCCTACGAGCAGTACTTC. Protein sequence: CASSGPDRSSYEQYF.

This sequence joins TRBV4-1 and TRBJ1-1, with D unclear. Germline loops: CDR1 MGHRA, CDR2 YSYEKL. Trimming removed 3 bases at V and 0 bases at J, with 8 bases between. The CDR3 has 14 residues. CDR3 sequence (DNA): TGCGCCAGCAGCCAGCGGGCGGTGAACACTGAAGCTTTCTTT. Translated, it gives CASSQRAVNTEAFF.

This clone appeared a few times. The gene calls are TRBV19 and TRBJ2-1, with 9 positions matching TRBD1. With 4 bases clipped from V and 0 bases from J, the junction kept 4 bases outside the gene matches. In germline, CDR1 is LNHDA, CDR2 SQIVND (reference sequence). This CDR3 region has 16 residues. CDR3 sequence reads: CASSRTGDNSYNEQFF. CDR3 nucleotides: TGTGCCAGTAGTAGGACAGGGGATAACTCCTACAATGAGCAGTTCTTC.

DNA for the CDR3: TGTGCCAGCAGCTTAGGAGGGAAAGAGACCCAGTACTTC. This sequence encodes CASSLGGKETQYF. This chain uses TRBV11-2 with TRBJ2-5; TRBD2 is a possible D gene (5 bases). The V end lost 1 base, the J end lost 3 bases, and 6 bases lay between the germline ends. Germline CDR1 and CDR2: SGHAT and FQNNGV. There are 13 residues in the CDR3.

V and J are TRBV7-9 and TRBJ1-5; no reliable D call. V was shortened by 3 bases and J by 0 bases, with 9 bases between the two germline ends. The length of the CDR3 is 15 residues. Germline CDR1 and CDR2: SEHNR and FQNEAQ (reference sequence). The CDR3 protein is CASSLGTFSNQPQHF. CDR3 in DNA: TGTGCCAGCAGCTTGGGCACCTTTAGCAATCAGCCCCAGCATTTT.

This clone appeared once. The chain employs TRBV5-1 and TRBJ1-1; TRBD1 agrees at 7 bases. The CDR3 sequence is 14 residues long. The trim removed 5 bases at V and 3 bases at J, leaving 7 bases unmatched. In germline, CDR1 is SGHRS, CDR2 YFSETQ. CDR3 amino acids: CASRRQGLDTEAFF. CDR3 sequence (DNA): TGCGCCAGCAGAAGACAGGGATTAGACACTGAAGCTTTCTTT.

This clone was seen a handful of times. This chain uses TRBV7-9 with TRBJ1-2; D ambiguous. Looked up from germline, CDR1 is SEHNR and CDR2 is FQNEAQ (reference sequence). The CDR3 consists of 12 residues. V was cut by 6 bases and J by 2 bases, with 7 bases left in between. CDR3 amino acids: CASRGLNYGYTF. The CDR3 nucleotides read TGTGCCAGCAGGGGCTTGAACTATGGCTACACCTTC.

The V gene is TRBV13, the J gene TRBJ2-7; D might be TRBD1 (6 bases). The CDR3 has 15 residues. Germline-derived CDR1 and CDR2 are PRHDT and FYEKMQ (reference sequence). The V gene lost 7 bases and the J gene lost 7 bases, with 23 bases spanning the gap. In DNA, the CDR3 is TGTGCCAGCACCCCGTGGGATCGGACAGAAGGGGAGCAGTACTTC. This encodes CASTPWDRTEGEQYF.

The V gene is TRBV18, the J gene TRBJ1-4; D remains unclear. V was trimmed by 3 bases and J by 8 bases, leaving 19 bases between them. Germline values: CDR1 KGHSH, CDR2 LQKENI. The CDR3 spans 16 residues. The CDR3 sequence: CASSPLSPGVREKLFF. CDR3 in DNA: TGTGCCAGCTCACCCCTCTCACCCGGGGTCCGGGAAAAACTGTTTTTT.

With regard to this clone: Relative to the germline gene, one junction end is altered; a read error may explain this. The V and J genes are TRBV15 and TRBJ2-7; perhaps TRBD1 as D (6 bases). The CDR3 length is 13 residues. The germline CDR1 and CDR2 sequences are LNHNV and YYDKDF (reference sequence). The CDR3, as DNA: TGTACCACCAGACGACAGGCCTCCTACGAGCAGTACTTC. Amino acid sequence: CTTRRQASYEQYF.

The CDR3 DNA follows: TGTGCCAGCAGCGTAATGGGGGGAGATACGCAGTATTTT. This gives the protein CASSVMGGDTQYF. The chain combines TRBV9 with TRBJ2-3, with TRBD2 as a possible D gene (6 bases). V gave up 1 base and J gave up 5 bases, with 8 bases separating them. Germline CDR1 and CDR2: SGDLS and YYNGEE. CDR3 length: 13 amino acids. Full variable domain (missing parts from reference TRBV9 and TRBJ2-3): DSGVTQTPKHLITATGQRVTLRCSPRSGDLSVYWYQQSLDQGLQFLIQYYNGEERAKGNILERFSAQQFPDLHSELNLSSLELGDSALYFCASSVMGGDTQYFGPGTRLTVL.

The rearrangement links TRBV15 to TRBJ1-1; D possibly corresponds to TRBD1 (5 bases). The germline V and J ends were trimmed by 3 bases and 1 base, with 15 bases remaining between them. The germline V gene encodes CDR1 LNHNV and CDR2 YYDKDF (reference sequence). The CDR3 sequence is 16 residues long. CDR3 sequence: CATSRGGRTGNTEAFF. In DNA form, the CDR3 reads TGTGCCACCAGCAGGGGAGGGCGAACAGGGAACACTGAAGCTTTCTTT.